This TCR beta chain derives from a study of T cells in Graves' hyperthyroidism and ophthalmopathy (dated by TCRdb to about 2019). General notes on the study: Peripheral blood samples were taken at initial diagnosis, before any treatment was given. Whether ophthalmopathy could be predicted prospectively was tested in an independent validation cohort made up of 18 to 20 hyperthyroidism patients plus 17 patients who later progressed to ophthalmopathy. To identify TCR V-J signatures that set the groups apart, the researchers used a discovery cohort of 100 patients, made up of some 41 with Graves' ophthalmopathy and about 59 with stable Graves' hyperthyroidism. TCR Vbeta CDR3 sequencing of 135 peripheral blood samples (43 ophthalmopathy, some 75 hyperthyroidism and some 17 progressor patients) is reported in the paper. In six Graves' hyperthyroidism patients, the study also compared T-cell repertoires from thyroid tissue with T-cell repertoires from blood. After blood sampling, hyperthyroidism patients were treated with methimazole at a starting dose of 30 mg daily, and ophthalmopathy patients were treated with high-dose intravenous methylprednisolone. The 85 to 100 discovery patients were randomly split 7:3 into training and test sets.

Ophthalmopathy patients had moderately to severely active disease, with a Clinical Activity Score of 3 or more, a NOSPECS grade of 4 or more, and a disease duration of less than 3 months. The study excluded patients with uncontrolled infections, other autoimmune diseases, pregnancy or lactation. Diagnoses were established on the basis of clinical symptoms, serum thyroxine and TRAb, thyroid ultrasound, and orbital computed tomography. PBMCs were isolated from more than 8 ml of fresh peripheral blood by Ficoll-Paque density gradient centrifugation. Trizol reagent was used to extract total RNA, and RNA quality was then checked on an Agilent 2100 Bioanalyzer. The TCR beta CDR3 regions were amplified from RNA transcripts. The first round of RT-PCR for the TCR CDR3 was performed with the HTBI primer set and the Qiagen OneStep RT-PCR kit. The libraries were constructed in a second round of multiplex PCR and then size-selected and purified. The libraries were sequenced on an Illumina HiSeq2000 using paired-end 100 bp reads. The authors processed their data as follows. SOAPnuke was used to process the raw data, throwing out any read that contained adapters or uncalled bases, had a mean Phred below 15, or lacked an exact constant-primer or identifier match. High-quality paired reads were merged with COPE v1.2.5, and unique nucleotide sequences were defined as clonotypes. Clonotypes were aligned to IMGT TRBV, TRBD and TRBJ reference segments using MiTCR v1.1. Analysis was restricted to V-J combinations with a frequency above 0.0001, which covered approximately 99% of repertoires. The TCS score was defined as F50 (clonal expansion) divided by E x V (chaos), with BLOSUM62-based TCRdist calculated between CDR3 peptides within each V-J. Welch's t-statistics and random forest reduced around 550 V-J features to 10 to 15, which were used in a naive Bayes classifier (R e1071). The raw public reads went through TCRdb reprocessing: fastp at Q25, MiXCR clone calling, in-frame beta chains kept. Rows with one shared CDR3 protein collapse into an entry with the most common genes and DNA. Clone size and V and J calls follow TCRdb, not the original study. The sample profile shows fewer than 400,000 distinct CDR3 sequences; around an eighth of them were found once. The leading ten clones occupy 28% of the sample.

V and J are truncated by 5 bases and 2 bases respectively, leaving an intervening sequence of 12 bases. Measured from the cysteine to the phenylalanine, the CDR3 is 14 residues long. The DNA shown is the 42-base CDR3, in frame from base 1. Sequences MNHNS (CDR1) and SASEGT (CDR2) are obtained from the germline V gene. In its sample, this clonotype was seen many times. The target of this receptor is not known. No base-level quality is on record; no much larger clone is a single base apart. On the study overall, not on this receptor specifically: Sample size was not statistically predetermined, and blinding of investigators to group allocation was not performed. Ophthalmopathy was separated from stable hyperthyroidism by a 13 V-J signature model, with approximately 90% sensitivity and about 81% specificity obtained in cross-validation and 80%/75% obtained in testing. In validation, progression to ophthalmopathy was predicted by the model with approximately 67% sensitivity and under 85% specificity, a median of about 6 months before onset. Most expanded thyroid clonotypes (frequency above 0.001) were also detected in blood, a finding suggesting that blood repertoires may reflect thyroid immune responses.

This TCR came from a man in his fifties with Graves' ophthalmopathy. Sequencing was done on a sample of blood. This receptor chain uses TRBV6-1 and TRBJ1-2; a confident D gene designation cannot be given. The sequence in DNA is TGTGCCAGCAGTCCCACGAGCGCAAACTATGGCTACACCTTC. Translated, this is CASSPTSANYGYTF.